This TCR beta chain was captured in a study of prognosis after radiotherapy for stage I lung cancer. At the level of the study: In 3 to 5 fractions, radiotherapy was administered as SBRT with a biologically effective dose of at least 100 Gy. Distant metastases showed up in several patients after radiotherapy, at a median of approximately 7 months, while around 14 showed no significant progression.

At both of two time points, roughly 5.4 milliliters of peripheral blood were drawn. Two-round multiplex PCR on genomic DNA was the method by which TCR beta CDR3 was amplified. Primers specific to each TRBV and TRBJ gene drove first-round PCR. Universal primers drove the second round of PCR amplification. TCRdb analysed the multiplex PCR reads with MiXCR anew, one entry per CDR3 protein. The data contain fewer than 20,000 distinct CDR3 sequences, 44% of them singletons. This clonotype was picked up many times. V was cut by 1 base and J by 3 bases, with 3 bases left in between. This CDR3 has 12 residues. In germline, CDR1 is SGHRS, CDR2 YFSETQ.

This rearrangement joins TRBV5-1 to TRBJ2-3; D is undetermined. The origin of this receptor is a donor over 45 with non-small cell lung cancer. The material sequenced was PBMCs, taken before or after stereotactic body radiation therapy (not recorded which). CDR3 region: CASSLTTDTQYF. The CDR3 bases are TGCGCCAGCAGCTTGACGACAGATACGCAGTATTTT.